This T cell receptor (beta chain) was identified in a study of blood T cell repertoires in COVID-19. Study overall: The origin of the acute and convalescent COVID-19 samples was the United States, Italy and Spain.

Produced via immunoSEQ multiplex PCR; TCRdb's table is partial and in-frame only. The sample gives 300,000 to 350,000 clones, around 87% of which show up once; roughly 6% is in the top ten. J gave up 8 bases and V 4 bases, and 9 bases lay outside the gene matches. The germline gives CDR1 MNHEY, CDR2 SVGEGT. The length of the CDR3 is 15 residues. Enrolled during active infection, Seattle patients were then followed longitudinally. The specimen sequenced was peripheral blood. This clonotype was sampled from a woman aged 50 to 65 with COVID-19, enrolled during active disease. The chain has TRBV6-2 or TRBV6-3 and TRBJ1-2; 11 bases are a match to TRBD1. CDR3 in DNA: TGTGCCAGCAGTTCCGGGACAGGGGGATACGAGGGCTACACCTTC. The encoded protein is CASSSGTGGYEGYTF.